This T cell receptor (beta chain) emerged from a study of regulatory T cells in long-lasting Graves disease. The time point is: newly diagnosed GD, antithyroid drugs for less than 3 months. With RNA extracted from PBMCs as input, the TCR library was made. This clonotype was counted at least ten times. Its antigen is undetermined. Broader study findings: Less diverse TCR repertoires were seen in persistent Graves' patients than in newly diagnosed ones.

Arm-PCR of CDR3 regions with iRepertoire HTBI primers generated TCR beta libraries. How the authors handled the data: Across samples, 50 to 75 TRBV and around 14 TRBJ segments were found. TCRdb fed the multiplex PCR reads into MiXCR, producing one record per CDR3 protein. The V and J calls, along with clone size, are taken from TCRdb and not from the paper's own processing. The data contain roughly 400,000 distinct CDR3 sequences, over 14% of them seen just once; the ten biggest clones take up about 8.2%. The CDR3 contains 14 residues. CDR1 is MGHDK, CDR2 SYGVNS, per germline. The ends lost 7 bases at V and 5 bases at J; junction bases unmatched: 3. In addition, the sample was reused for a study of T cells in Graves' hyperthyroidism and ophthalmopathy. That publication notes: Most clonotypes that expanded in the thyroid above 0.001 also showed up in blood.

This rearrangement joins TRBV25-1 to TRBJ2-2; the match to TRBD2 covers 11 bases. The TCR comes from a middle-aged woman with Graves disease. The sample consisted of peripheral blood mononuclear cells (PBMCs), taken at new diagnosis, from a patient treated with antithyroid drugs. The DNA of the CDR3 is TGTGCCAGCAAACTAGCGGGAGATACCGGGGAGCTGTTTTTT. Protein product: CASKLAGDTGELFF.